This paragraph reports one T cell receptor beta chain. This clonotype showed up just a few times. Its recognized antigen is unknown. The input lacks base qualities; no much larger clone sits a single base away. The library was produced with 5' RACE. Sequencing used a NextSeq 500. To allow correction of PCR and sequencing errors, the TCR library protocol tagged every TCR cDNA molecule with a unique molecular identifier. The authors' pipeline ran thus. Decombinator tools were used for TCR identification, UMI-based error correction and CDR3 extraction. Expanded TCRs were defined as those above a frequency of 2 per 1,000, corresponding to the top 1% of the tumor frequency distribution. Renyi diversity was calculated using the R vegan package after each repertoire was subsampled 100 times to 5,000 TCRs. CDR3 similarity networks were built from amino acid triplet string-kernel similarity, connecting CDR3s with pairwise similarity above 0.82. The raw public data were reprocessed by TCRdb itself: fastp quality trimming at Q25, MiXCR clonotype calling, in-frame beta chains only. Here each entry gathers all rows of one CDR3 protein and keeps the most common genes and DNA. Here the V and J calls rest on TCRdb's processing, not on the authors' analysis. The sample includes 25,000 or so distinct CDR3 sequences, with 4.5% to 5.5% observed a single time. The ten largest account for 4.5% to 6.5% of the sample.

V is clipped by 4 bases and J by 3 bases, and the sequence between their germline boundaries is 13 bases long. The CDR1 and CDR2 encoded by the germline V gene (reference sequence) are GTSNPN and SVGIG. The CDR3 holds 14 amino acids from the cysteine to the phenylalanine. CDR3 DNA is the only sequence kept; it has 42 bases, read in frame from the first base. This record comes from a study of spatial heterogeneity in lung cancer (dated by TCRdb to about 2019). Context from the whole study: Beta-chain transcripts were consistently detected in greater numbers than alpha-chain transcripts, which likely reflects a higher abundance of beta-chain transcripts. In the raw uncorrected reads, each unique combination of TCR and UMI appeared more than ten times on average. In non-small cell lung cancer, the study quantitatively compared TCR alpha and beta repertoires across several tumor regions, matched nontumor lung, and blood. Nonsynonymous mutation counts, determined by whole-exome sequencing of tumor tissue, were related to TCR repertoire features. Both alpha and beta chains were TCR-sequenced in samples taken at surgery, namely 220 tumor regions, 63 to 70 matched nontumor lung samples and just over 55 PBMC samples.

The investigation overall reported the following: Ubiquitous expanded tumor TCRs were found in blood more often at tumor resection than at routine follow-up. Additional single-cell paired TCR alpha and beta sequencing was considered necessary to confirm, at a functional level, the hypothesis that regional TCRs recognize regional mutations.

The sample's time point label is to be understood as: sample taken at primary tumor resection. TCR sequencing used whole RNA extracted from tumor and nontumor lung tissue, or from cryopreserved PBMC samples, without cell sorting. Samples were obtained from approximately 77 patients with early-stage, untreated non-small cell lung cancer from the lung TRACERx cohort. Patients were selected for TCR sequencing only if sufficient RNA was available from at least two tumor regions. This specimen was PBMCs, taken at surgery. This receptor was identified in a male donor with early-stage non-small cell lung cancer. The rearranged chain carries TRBV30 and TRBJ1-5, with a tentative D gene TRBD1 over 5 matching bases. In nucleotides, the sequence is TGTGCCTGGAATCGGGGGGACGTCAATCAGCCCCAGCATTTT. It is translated as CAWNRGDVNQPQHF.